This entry concerns a single T cell receptor (beta chain). This record belongs to a study of blood T cell repertoires in COVID-19. Study details: Spain, Italy and the United States supplied samples that represented acute and convalescent COVID-19. Sample material is recorded as cDNA or gDNA derived from T cells, B-cell-depleted T cells, or PBMCs.

In the authors' workflow: Using reference gene primer amplification, nucleated cell counts were estimated. Assay: immunoSEQ multiplex PCR; the TCRdb copy retains only in-frame clones and omits some. V and J calls and clone size are given by that table; D and trimming were obtained from the DNA. The sample has roughly 120,000 clones; 84% are singletons. This CDR3 spans 16 amino acids. Germline CDR1 and CDR2: SGHNT and YENEEA. V lost 4 bases, J lost 0 bases, and 16 bases lay in between. The chain joins TRBV11-3 to TRBJ2-7; D is perhaps TRBD2 (6 bases). The source is a woman of 80 years or more with active or convalescent COVID-19. Sequences were obtained from peripheral blood. The DNA of the CDR3 is TGTGCCAGCAGCTCTACCTCTCTAGCGAACTCCTACGAGCAGTACTTC. Amino acids: CASSSTSLANSYEQYF.